This T cell receptor (beta chain) was recorded in a study of T-cell memory formation after mild COVID-19 (dated by TCRdb to 2020 to 2022). With regard to the full study: TCR sequence clusters from the two donors were largely donor specific. The cohort was made up of two young adult volunteers, one female and one male, who were previously healthy. T-cell clones expanding and contracting after mild COVID-19 in a couple of donors were tracked by longitudinal TCRalpha and TCRbeta repertoire sequencing. What the work shows at the level of the full study, not this receptor alone: Contracting CD4+ clones were located mainly in the CM and EM memory subsets, whereas CD8+ clones were found to be enriched in EMRA. Some responding clones were found in pre-infection memory, which suggests that pre-existing cross-reactive memory T cells took part in the SARS-CoV-2 response. Clones contracting from day 15 to 85 had balanced CD4/CD8 phenotypes, while a second wave expanding from day 15 to 37 was biased towards CD4+. Only a couple of mild cases were covered by the study, and larger cohorts that include severe cases with pre-infection samples were considered necessary. SARS-CoV-2 specificity was not confirmed for the second-wave clones peaking on day 37.

CDR1 and CDR2, looked up from the germline V gene, are SGHAT and FQNNGV. Germline trimming amounts to 0 bases on V and 4 bases on J, with 5 as the count of junction bases outside the gene matches. The CDR3 goes from the cysteine to the phenylalanine over 16 residues. CDR3 DNA is the only sequence kept; it has 48 bases, read in frame from the first base. Ficoll-Paque density gradient centrifugation was the method used to isolate PBMCs. The sequencing machine was an Illumina NovaSeq 6000. TCRalpha and TCRbeta cDNA libraries were built by 5'RACE with constant-segment primers, adding sample barcodes and unique molecular identifiers. Trizol reagent was used to extract RNA from every sample. The libraries were amplified in two PCR steps, and the second step added a second sample barcode and Illumina TruSeq adapters. Libraries were sequenced on an Illumina NovaSeq with 2 x 150 bp paired-end reads. For the original study's pipeline: Demultiplexing of reads and collapsing into UMI-guided consensus sequences were performed with migec v1.2.7. Using mixcr v2.1.11, UMI consensuses were aligned to TRA and TRB V and J templates and then assembled into clonotypes. Expanded or contracted clonotypes were those called significant by both edgeR and NoisET, with noise models trained on biological replicates. For edgeR calls, the thresholds were a false discovery rate-adjusted p below 0.01 and a log2 fold-change of 1. As an exploratory analysis of dynamics, max-normalized trajectories of the 1000 most abundant clonotypes were examined with PCA combined with hierarchical clustering. Separately sequenced CD4+ and CD8+ repertoires were used to assign a CD4 or CD8 phenotype to each responding clone. The public reads were run again by TCRdb, first through fastp at Q25 and then through MiXCR, and only productive beta chains were kept. Every distinct CDR3 protein forms one entry, paired with its most common genes and DNA. These V and J calls derive from TCRdb rather than the authors' analysis. The sample data list about 310,000 distinct CDR3 sequences, and 15% of these were observed just once. Of the sample, 22% is held by the ten largest clones.

This clonotype has ten or more counts. The specificity of this receptor is unknown. It has no much larger one-base neighbor in the sample; base qualities were not kept. The sequence came from a young man who had mild COVID-19 (a few samples of this study predate the infection). The sample titles of this study are shuffled in the database, so cell type and time point are left out; the donor was told from shared clones. The specimen sequenced was PBMCs or a T cell subset sorted from them (not recorded which). The chain couples TRBV11-2 to TRBJ1-2, with 10 junctional bases fitting TRBD1. CDR3 loop: CASSLDGGTGAYGYTF. The DNA sequence follows: TGTGCCAGCAGCTTAGATGGGGGGACAGGGGCCTATGGCTACACCTTC.